Below are 26 T cell receptor beta chains sequenced from a single sample in a study of T cell repertoires in cytomegalovirus infection. TCRdb fed the reads into MiXCR, producing one record per CDR3 protein. The table includes 200,000 to 300,000 distinct CDR3 sequences, roughly 9% detected once. The sequencing sample was made of PBMCs. These receptors were collected from a human donor in good health (CMV status not recorded). Some clones in this sample may be carry-over from other donors' samples.

This clonotype showed up many times. The chain carries TRBV27 and TRBJ1-2; no definite D call. The CDR3 is 12 amino acids. Germline values: CDR1 MNHEY, CDR2 SMNVEV (reference sequence). CDR3 sequence reads: CATSRRGYGYTF. As DNA, the CDR3 is TGTGCGACCTCCCGCCGTGGCTATGGCTACACCTTC.

V usage is TRBV6-2 or TRBV6-3 and J usage is TRBJ2-5, with 7 bases matching TRBD2. This CDR3 is 17 amino acids long. Germline V gives CDR1 MNHEY, CDR2 SVGEGT. V trimming: 6 bases; J trimming: 1 base; junction bases outside the gene matches: 14. CDR3 residues: CASSQREGRSPQETQYF. CDR3 nucleotides: TGTGCCAGCAGCCAAAGGGAGGGAAGGTCCCCCCAAGAGACCCAGTACTTC.

This clonotype was observed at least ten times. V and J are TRBV7-2 and TRBJ1-5; D is ambiguous. Between the trimmed V and J ends, which lost 5 bases and 2 bases, there was a span of 10 bases. Germline CDR1 and CDR2: SGHTA and FQGNSA. The CDR3 loop spans 14 amino acids. The CDR3 DNA is TGTGCCAGCAGCCCCAGATGGGGCAATCAGCCCCAGCATTTT. Encoded protein: CASSPRWGNQPQHF.

This clonotype was detected ten times or more. The V call is TRBV29-1, the J call TRBJ2-5; 13 bases are a match to TRBD2. The junction had 2 bases not matched to a gene; V was cut back by 0 bases and J by 7 bases. CDR3 length: 14 residues. Germline loops: CDR1 SQVTM, CDR2 ANQGSEA. The CDR3 sequence: CSVEERTSGGTQYF. The CDR3 DNA reads as TGCAGCGTTGAAGAGAGGACTAGCGGGGGGACCCAGTACTTC.

At least ten counts were recorded for this clonotype. The rearrangement uses TRBV7-2 and TRBJ2-7; a possible D gene is TRBD1 (5 bases). Looked up from germline, CDR1 is SGHTA and CDR2 is FQGNSA. The CDR3 consists of 13 residues. V dropped 1 base and J dropped 3 bases, with 7 bases sitting between them. CDR3 nucleotides: TGTGCCAGCAGCTTAGACAGGCTCTACGAGCAGTACTTC. Its protein product is CASSLDRLYEQYF.

This clonotype was seen ten or more times. This sequence joins TRBV6-2 or TRBV6-3 and TRBJ2-1, with 8 bases aligning to TRBD2. The CDR3 has 20 residues. With V trimmed by 0 bases and J by 0 bases, 13 bases remained unmatched. Germline CDR1 and CDR2: MNHEY and SVGEGT. Here the CDR3 DNA reads TGTGCCAGCAGTTACTCGGTTACCGGGGGGGGAAAGAGCTCCTACAATGAGCAGTTCTTC. Encoded protein: CASSYSVTGGGKSSYNEQFF.

Details on this clonotype: A much larger clone differs by one base, so this may be a read error. V usage is TRBV5-6 and J usage is TRBJ1-1; the D gene is possibly TRBD1 (5 bases). CDR3 size: 15 residues. The germline V gene has CDR1 SGHDT and CDR2 YYEEEE. The CDR3 DNA reads TGTGGCAGCAGCTTGGGGCTAGGGGTAGGAACTGAAGCTTTCTTT. As protein: CGSSLGLGVGTEAFF.

This clonotype was detected ten times or more. The J gene is TRBJ2-2, the V gene TRBV7-2; 11 bases are shared with TRBD2. The ends lost 5 bases at V and 4 bases at J; junction bases unmatched: 6. The CDR3 contains 16 residues. Germline V gene lookup returns CDR1 SGHTA and CDR2 FQGNSA. CDR3 protein: CASSQRGTSGTGELFF. As DNA, the CDR3 is TGTGCCAGCAGCCAAAGGGGGACTAGCGGCACCGGGGAGCTGTTTTTT.

This clonotype was detected ten times or more. V and J are TRBV12-3 or TRBV12-4 and TRBJ2-1, with no clear D. V lost 6 bases to trimming and J lost 2 bases, with 11 bases between them. CDR3 length: 14 amino acids. The CDR3 here is CASSAQLAYNEQFF. In nucleotides, the CDR3 is TGTGCCAGCAGCGCACAGCTAGCCTACAATGAGCAGTTCTTC.

This clonotype has ten or more counts. The chain employs TRBV7-2 and TRBJ2-3; 7 bases map to TRBD2. J was trimmed by 1 base and V by 5 bases; bases with no gene match: 6. Germline CDR1 SGHTA, CDR2 FQGNSA. The CDR3 has 15 amino acids. CDR3 nucleotides: TGTGCCAGCAGCAAATCTGGACTAGGCACAGATACGCAGTATTTT. Encoded protein: CASSKSGLGTDTQYF.

This clonotype was observed a few times. The genes are TRBV6-2 or TRBV6-3 and TRBJ1-1; D ambiguous. CDR1 is MNHEY and CDR2 is SVGEGT in the germline V gene. There are 11 residues in the CDR3. V shed 2 bases and J shed 4 bases, with 2 bases lying between them. The CDR3 DNA reads TGTGCCAGCAGTTACGTCACTGAAGCTTTCTTT. Its translation is CASSYVTEAFF.

This clonotype occurred many times. The chain carries TRBV7-4 and TRBJ2-2; D is uncertain. Germline V gene lookup returns CDR1 SGHVT and CDR2 SQSDAQ. Trimming cost V 5 bases and J 1 base, with 8 bases left between them. The CDR3 consists of 14 residues. The CDR3 protein is CASSERQNTGELFF. CDR3 bases: TGTGCCAGCAGCGAGAGACAGAACACCGGGGAGCTGTTTTTT. Variable domain in full (rest from reference TRBV7-4 and TRBJ2-2): GAGVSQSPRYKVAKRGRDVALRCDSISGHVTLYWYRQTLGQGSEVLTYSQSDAQRDKSGRPSGRFSAERPERSVSTLKIQRTEQGDSAVYLCASSERQNTGELFFGEGSRLTVL.

This sequence joins TRBV18 and TRBJ1-1; D remains unclear. With 2 bases removed from V and 1 base from J, the gap between germline ends came to 11 bases. Germline lookup yields CDR1 KGHSH and CDR2 LQKENI. The CDR3 is 15 residues long. CDR3 amino acids: CASSPDPAANTEAFF. The CDR3 DNA sequence: TGTGCCAGCTCACCAGACCCGGCCGCGAACACTGAAGCTTTCTTT.

The genes are TRBV11-2 and TRBJ1-1; D might be TRBD1 (5 bases). The V gene lost 5 bases and the J gene lost 10 bases, with 17 bases spanning the gap. The CDR3 runs to 13 residues. Germline CDR1 is SGHAT and CDR2 is FQNNGV. The CDR3 sequence is CASSTTGLGGAFF. Written as DNA, the CDR3 is TGTGCCAGCAGCACAACGGGACTCGGAGGAGCTTTCTTT.

This clonotype was seen many times. The rearrangement links TRBV7-2 to TRBJ1-1; 7 bases line up with TRBD1. Looked up from germline, CDR1 is SGHTA and CDR2 is FQGNSA. CDR3 length: 14 residues. The J segment lost 6 bases and the V segment lost 5 bases, leaving 9 bases of the junction unmatched. The CDR3 is CASSLGQVNSEAFF. The CDR3 bases are TGTGCCAGCAGCCTAGGACAGGTAAACTCTGAAGCTTTCTTT.

The rearrangement uses TRBV19 and TRBJ1-1; 7 nucleotides match TRBD1. CDR1 and CDR2 from the germline V gene are LNHDA and SQIVND (reference sequence). The CDR3 consists of 15 residues. V trimming: 3 bases; J trimming: 2 bases; junction bases outside the gene matches: 6. CDR3 DNA: TGTGCCAGTAGTATGGACAGGCTGATTAACACTGAAGCTTTCTTT. It encodes CASSMDRLINTEAFF.

The sample holds many counts of this clonotype. The chain has TRBV28 and TRBJ1-1, with 8 nucleotides matching TRBD1. Germline V gene sequence: CDR1 MDHEN, CDR2 SYDVKM. This CDR3 is built from 12 residues. V dropped 3 bases and J dropped 11; count of bases not matched to a gene: 5. The CDR3 region has the DNA TGTGCCAGCAGTTTTGAGACAGGGGAGGCTTTCTTT. It yields the protein CASSFETGEAFF.

This clonotype was picked up many times. The chain carries TRBV4-3 and TRBJ1-2, with 7 bases aligning to TRBD1. V lost 5 bases and J lost 8; bases outside the gene matches: 17. This CDR3 spans 16 amino acids. CDR1 is LGHNA, CDR2 YSLEER, per germline. CDR3 DNA sequence: TGCGCCAGCAGCTCCTCCGGGACAGCCTCTTTAGAGGGCTACACCTTC. This sequence encodes CASSSSGTASLEGYTF.

The V gene is TRBV2, the J gene TRBJ2-7; weak D call: TRBD1 (5 bases). Trimming removed 5 bases at V and 2 bases at J, with 10 bases between. Germline CDR1 SNHLY, CDR2 FYNNEI. This CDR3 region has 13 residues. CDR3: CASSPTVTYEQYF. The CDR3 DNA follows: TGTGCCAGCAGTCCGACAGTCACCTACGAGCAGTACTTC.

This clonotype was detected many times. V gene TRBV6-2 or TRBV6-3 combines with J gene TRBJ2-4, with 11 bases identical to TRBD2. Germline trimming cut 5 bases from V and 2 bases from J; bases unmatched to any gene: 17. CDR3 length: 20 residues. Germline CDR1 MNHEY, CDR2 SVGEGT. The CDR3 DNA sequence: TGTGCCAGCAGTGGAACTAGCGGGAGCTTTGAGAAACCGTCCAAAAACATTCAGTACTTC. Translated: CASSGTSGSFEKPSKNIQYF.

There are a few counts of this clonotype. The gene calls are TRBV20-1 and TRBJ2-1; tentatively, D is TRBD2 (6 bases). The germline V and J ends were trimmed by 6 bases and 9 bases, with 12 bases remaining between them. Germline CDR1 and CDR2: DFQATT and SNEGSKA (reference sequence). This CDR3 comprises 11 residues. CDR3 in amino acids: CSAMGLVEQFF. DNA for the CDR3: TGCAGTGCGATGGGACTTGTTGAGCAGTTCTTC.

The chain employs TRBV6-2 or TRBV6-3 and TRBJ2-7; perhaps TRBD1 as D (7 bases). Germline V gene sequence: CDR1 MNHEY, CDR2 SVGEGT. The germline V and J ends were trimmed by 8 bases and 3 bases, with 11 bases remaining between them. This CDR3 comprises 12 residues. The CDR3 sequence is CASAGQSYEQYF. CDR3 nucleotides: TGTGCCAGCGCGGGACAGAGCTACGAGCAGTACTTC.

CDR3 sequence: CASSFSPGPLSYGYTF. The CDR3 bases are TGTGCCAGCAGTTTCTCGCCGGGACCGCTAAGCTATGGCTACACCTTC. The J gene is TRBJ1-2, the V gene TRBV12-3 or TRBV12-4, with D tentatively TRBD1 (5 bases). This CDR3 comprises 16 residues. V was clipped by 3 bases and J by 4 bases, with 18 bases between them.

This clonotype appeared many times. The chain has TRBV12-3 or TRBV12-4 and TRBJ1-1; 8 nucleotides agree with TRBD1. The ends lost 7 bases at V and 2 bases at J; junction bases unmatched: 6. The CDR3 totals 14 residues. CDR3 sequence reads: CASKDDRGNTEAFF. The CDR3 DNA reads as TGTGCCAGCAAGGATGACAGGGGAAACACTGAAGCTTTCTTT.

CDR3 nucleotides: TGTGCCAGCAGTTTGGCACTAGCGTATCAAGAGACCCAGTACTTC. This gives the protein CASSLALAYQETQYF. V usage is TRBV27 and J usage is TRBJ2-5, with 7 bases aligning to TRBD2. CDR3 length: 15 residues. The J segment lost 2 bases and the V segment lost 3 bases, leaving 6 bases of the junction unmatched. The V gene's germline CDR1 is MNHEY and CDR2 SMNVEV (reference sequence).

The chain employs TRBV12-3 or TRBV12-4 and TRBJ1-6; no firm D call. The CDR3 totals 13 residues. Trimming took 5 bases from V and 9 from J, leaving 11 bases between them. The CDR3 nucleotides read TGTGCCAGCAGTGGACGGAGTTTTTCACCCCTCCACTTT. This translates into CASSGRSFSPLHF.